This TCR beta chain was recorded in a study of CD8 T cells in acute hepatitis C reinfection. For the study at large: CD8+ T cells specific for HCV NS3-1073 were sequenced.

The V gene's germline CDR1 is MNHEY and CDR2 SVGAGI. Trimming left V 6 bases short and J 2 bases short, with 11 bases between. The length of the CDR3 is 13 residues. Time point: naive CD8 control sorted from an acute-time-point sample. People who inject drugs in the Montreal Hepatitis C Cohort were donors. Clones were sequenced by immunoSEQ multiplex PCR, and TCRdb holds only the in-frame ones, with some missing. The sample yields 35,000 to 40,000 clones, approximately 87% seen once. Source material: naive CD8+ T cells from PBMCs. J is TRBJ2-7 and V is TRBV6-5, with unresolved D. The source of this sequence is a man aged 25 to 40 with chronic hepatitis C. CDR3 in DNA: TGTGCCAGCAGCTTTGGGCAACCCTACGAGCAGTACTTC. This sequence encodes CASSFGQPYEQYF.